The clone carrying this T cell receptor beta chain has only a few counts. This sample was taken from a study of blood T cell repertoires in COVID-19. For the study at large: PBMCs, B-cell-depleted T cells, or T cells were the source of the cDNA or gDNA that made up the material.

Study members were between roughly 18 and 90 years old and lived in approximately 25 US regions. The study assigned cohorts using participant-reported clinical history. Trimming removed 3 bases from V and 4 bases from J; junction bases left unmatched: 9. The CDR3 is made up of 18 amino acids. Germline V gene data show CDR1 as MGHRA and CDR2 as YSYEKL. Produced via immunoSEQ multiplex PCR; TCRdb's table is partial and in-frame only. In the table there are fewer than 250,000 clones, about 87% of which are singletons. Sequencing was performed on PBMCs or T cells enriched from blood (not recorded which). V is TRBV4-1 and J is TRBJ2-1, with 13 bases identical to TRBD2. This TCR came from a woman in her thirties with acute COVID-19. The CDR3 DNA reads TGCGCCAGCAGCCAGGGACGACTAGCGGGGGGTATATACAATGAGCAGTTCTTC. Protein: CASSQGRLAGGIYNEQFF.